This TCR beta chain comes out of a study of T cells in Graves' hyperthyroidism and ophthalmopathy. General study results and limits: Most expanded thyroid clonotypes above 0.001 also appeared in blood. A model of 13 V-J features distinguished ophthalmopathy from stable hyperthyroidism.

Authors of the study amplified TCR beta CDR3 regions from RNA transcripts. Carried out on the TCR CDR3, a first-round RT-PCR used the HTBI primer set. TCRdb re-analysed the multiplex PCR reads in MiXCR, keeping a single row per CDR3 protein. Among 500,000 to 600,000 distinct CDR3 sequences, 16% were seen once, and the ten largest hold 18%. The CDR3 has 14 residues. In germline, CDR1 is LNHDA, CDR2 SQIVND (reference sequence). V gave up 7 bases and J gave up 5 bases; unmatched junction bases: 7. On this clonotype: Its antigen is currently unknown.

The sample was blood. The V and J genes are TRBV19 and TRBJ2-5, with 10 bases fitting TRBD2. The origin of this receptor is a woman aged 18-35 years with Graves' hyperthyroidism. The CDR3 DNA reads as TGTGCCAGTAATCCAGCGGGGGGGCCGGAGACCCAGTACTTC. This translates into CASNPAGGPETQYF. The whole variable domain, filled in from reference TRBV19 and TRBJ2-5, reads DGGITQSPKYLFRKEGQNVTLSCEQNLNHDAMYWYRQDPGQGLRLIYYSQIVNDFQKGDIAEGYSVSREKKESFPLTVTSAQKNPTAFYLCASNPAGGPETQYFGPGTRLLVL.